This TCR beta chain was retrieved from a study of blood T cells in healthy people across ages. The CDR3 contains 16 residues. Germline loops: CDR1 LGHDT, CDR2 YNNKEL (reference sequence). Trimming removed 3 bases at V and 0 bases at J, with 12 bases between. A second PCR, run for about 6 to 11 cycles, used a sample-barcoded 5' primer plus a J-beta primer mix. Each CDR3 protein is one row after TCRdb ran MiXCR on the 5' RACE reads. The sample includes about 640,000 distinct CDR3 sequences, under 65% of them seen just once. The sequence derives from a man between 60 and 70 years old in good health. The sequencing input was blood. V and J are TRBV3-1 and TRBJ2-1, with a weak D call TRBD1 (6 bases). The chain's CDR3 is CASSQSPGDSYNEQFF. The CDR3 coding sequence is TGTGCCAGCAGCCAGTCCCCAGGGGACTCCTACAATGAGCAGTTCTTC.